The 5 T cell receptor beta chains reported below all come from one sample, sequenced in a study of blood T cell repertoires in COVID-19. TCRdb's copy holds only in-frame clones and misses some; the assay was immunoSEQ multiplex PCR. The sample records tens of thousands of clones, around 91% being singletons. The specimen sequenced was peripheral blood. These receptors all stem from a human donor in a cohort sampled during active COVID-19.

The rearrangement links TRBV7-8 to TRBJ2-3; tentatively, D is TRBD2 (6 bases). Per germline, CDR1 SGHVS and CDR2 FQNEAQ. The CDR3 has 14 residues. The V end was cut by 11 bases, the J end by 0 bases, with 15 bases between. The CDR3 sequence is CAVERATSTDTQYF. For the CDR3, the DNA is TGTGCCGTCGAGCGGGCCACTAGCACAGATACGCAGTATTTT.

The chain has TRBV5-1 and TRBJ2-7; D gene unclear. The V gene's germline CDR1 is SGHRS and CDR2 YFSETQ. Trimming pared 1 base from V and 5 bases from J, leaving 7 bases between. This CDR3 is built from 12 residues. CDR3 region: CASSLLRHEQYF. CDR3 in DNA: TGCGCCAGCAGCTTGCTGCGGCACGAGCAGTACTTC.

The chain is built from TRBV2 and TRBJ2-7; possible D gene TRBD2, 6 bases. CDR1 is SNHLY, CDR2 FYNNEI, per germline. Trimming removed 4 bases from V and 3 bases from J, with 13 bases in between. The CDR3 runs 14 residues. The DNA for the CDR3 is TGTGCCAGCAGTGGGTCCACCGGGGGCTACGAGCAGTACTTC. Amino acids: CASSGSTGGYEQYF.

This clone was seen more than once but under ten times. The chain employs TRBV6-2 or TRBV6-3 and TRBJ2-7; 8 nucleotides match TRBD2. The V segment lost 0 bases and the J segment 5 bases; nucleotides outside the gene matches: 9. The V gene's germline CDR1 is MNHEY and CDR2 SVGEGT. CDR3 length: 16 residues. This chain's CDR3 is CASSYSPAGDWNEQYF. The CDR3 DNA is TGTGCCAGCAGTTACTCGCCAGCGGGGGATTGGAACGAGCAGTACTTC.

CDR3 loop: CAWSPAEQETQYF. The CDR3 DNA reads TGTGCCTGGAGCCCAGCGGAACAAGAGACCCAGTACTTC. This rearrangement joins TRBV30 to TRBJ2-5; maybe TRBD2 (5 bases). The V gene's germline CDR1 is GTSNPN and CDR2 SVGIG (reference sequence). This CDR3 has 13 residues. The V gene lost 3 bases and the J gene lost 2 bases, with 10 bases spanning the gap. Complete variable domain (other parts from reference TRBV30 and TRBJ2-5): SQTIHQWPATLVQPVGSPLSLECTVEGTSNPNLYWYRQAAGRGLQLLFYSVGIGQISSEVPQNLSASRPQDRQFILSSKKLLLSDSGFYLCAWSPAEQETQYFGPGTRLLVL.